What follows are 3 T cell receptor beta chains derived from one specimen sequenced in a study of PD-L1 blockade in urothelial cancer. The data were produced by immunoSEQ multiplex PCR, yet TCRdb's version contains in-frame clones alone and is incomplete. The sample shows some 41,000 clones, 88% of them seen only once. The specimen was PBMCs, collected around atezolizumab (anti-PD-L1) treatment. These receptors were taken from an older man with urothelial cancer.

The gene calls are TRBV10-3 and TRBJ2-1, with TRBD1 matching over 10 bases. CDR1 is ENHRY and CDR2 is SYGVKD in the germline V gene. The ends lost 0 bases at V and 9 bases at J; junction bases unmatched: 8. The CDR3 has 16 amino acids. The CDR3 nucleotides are TGTGCCATCAGTGAGTCTGGGACAGGGGTTGTGGGTGAGCAGTTCTTC. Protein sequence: CAISESGTGVVGEQFF.

CDR3 nucleotides: TGTGCCAGCAGTTCCTCGAGGGGGCGTACGAATGAGCAGTACTTC. Residues: CASSSSRGRTNEQYF. The rearrangement links TRBV28 to TRBJ2-7; 7 positions match TRBD1. Looked up from germline, CDR1 is MDHEN and CDR2 is SYDVKM. This CDR3 region has 15 residues. V shed 4 bases and J 7 bases; nucleotides not matched to a gene: 13.

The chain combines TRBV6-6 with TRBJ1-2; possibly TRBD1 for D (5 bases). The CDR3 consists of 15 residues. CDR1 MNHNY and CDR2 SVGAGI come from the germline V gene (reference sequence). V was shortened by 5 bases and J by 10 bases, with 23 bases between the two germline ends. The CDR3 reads CASSRAGQGIKDYTF. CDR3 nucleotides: TGTGCCAGCAGTCGCGCCGGTCAGGGCATTAAGGACTACACCTTC.